The next 15 T cell receptor beta chains were all read from a single sample in a study of cytomegalovirus exposure and HLA in healthy donors. 60 Vbeta and 13 Jbeta primers were used in PCR. Repertoires were generated with immunoSEQ multiplex PCR, while TCRdb's copy carries only in-frame clones and drops some. The table includes roughly 97,000 clones, about three quarters detected once. The sample was PBMCs. Receptor source: a man aged 35 to 55 in good health and CMV-seronegative.

V gene TRBV27 combines with J gene TRBJ1-1; maybe TRBD1 (5 bases). V lost 9 bases, J lost 2 bases, and 19 bases lay in between. Germline lookup yields CDR1 MNHEY and CDR2 SMNVEV (reference sequence). CDR3 length equals 15 residues. Here the CDR3 DNA reads TGTGCCAGGGGGCTTTTTTTGCAGAAAAACACTGAAGCTTTCTTT. Amino acids: CARGLFLQKNTEAFF.

This clone was seen a handful of times. The CDR3 DNA sequence: TGTGCCAGCAGCTCTTGGACAGGGTTGATGAGTGAGCAGTTCTTC. Protein: CASSSWTGLMSEQFF. J is TRBJ2-1 and V is TRBV13, with TRBD1 matching 8 bases. V was pared by 4 bases and J by 9 bases, with 11 bases of the junction left unmatched. This CDR3 has 15 residues. The germline V gene has CDR1 PRHDT and CDR2 FYEKMQ (reference sequence).

The J gene is TRBJ2-3, the V gene TRBV5-1; D is uncertain. The ends were cut back, 2 bases at V and 3 bases at J, with 7 bases in the middle. The germline CDR1 and CDR2 sequences are SGHRS and YFSETQ. The CDR3 is 13 residues long. As DNA, the CDR3 is TGCGCCAGCAGCTTCCGGGTAACAGATACGCAGTATTTT. Its protein product is CASSFRVTDTQYF. Supplemented by reference TRBV5-1 and TRBJ2-3, the full variable domain reads KAGVTQTPRYLIKTRGQQVTLSCSPISGHRSVSWYQQTPGQGLQFLFEYFSETQRNKGNFPGRFSGRQFSNSRSEMNVSTLELGDSALYLCASSFRVTDTQYFGPGTRLTVL.

This clone was seen only a few times. The gene calls are TRBV18 and TRBJ1-4, with unresolved D. Germline values: CDR1 KGHSH, CDR2 LQKENI. The CDR3 spans 15 residues. Trimming cost V 5 bases and J 7 bases, with 17 bases left between them. The CDR3 nucleotides are TGTGCCAGCTCATCTTTAATTACCCGGGGTGAAAAACTGTTTTTT. Protein: CASSSLITRGEKLFF. The variable domain in full, with the rest retrieved from reference TRBV18 and TRBJ1-4, is NAGVMQNPRHLVRRRGQEARLRCSPMKGHSHVYWYRQLPEEGLKFMVYLQKENIIDESGMPKERFSAEFPKEGPSILRIQQVVRGDSAAYFCASSSLITRGEKLFFGSGTQLSVL.

V usage is TRBV5-1 and J usage is TRBJ2-7; 10 bases align to TRBD1. Trimming at V came to 3 bases and at J to 3 bases, leaving 6 bases not matched to a gene. This CDR3 is 15 amino acids long. Germline V gene lookup returns CDR1 SGHRS and CDR2 YFSETQ. The CDR3 reads CASSSGTGDHYEQYF. The CDR3 nucleotides read TGCGCCAGCAGCTCCGGGACAGGGGACCACTACGAGCAGTACTTC. The full variable domain, in which reference TRBV5-1 and TRBJ2-7 provide the parts outside the CDR3, is KAGVTQTPRYLIKTRGQQVTLSCSPISGHRSVSWYQQTPGQGLQFLFEYFSETQRNKGNFPGRFSGRQFSNSRSEMNVSTLELGDSALYLCASSSGTGDHYEQYFGPGTRLTVT.

This chain joins TRBV4-2 and TRBJ2-7; 10 nucleotides match TRBD2. From germline, CDR1 is LGHNA and CDR2 YNFKEQ. The CDR3 spans 16 residues. The V and J ends lost 0 bases and 6 bases, in that order; junction bases with no gene match: 8. CDR3 residues: CASSQDTAGGFGEQYF. CDR3 bases: TGTGCCAGCAGCCAAGATACAGCGGGGGGGTTCGGCGAGCAGTACTTC.

This CDR3 is CAWSRGTGGNNEQFF. The DNA of the CDR3 is TGTGCCTGGAGCCGAGGGACAGGGGGGAACAATGAGCAGTTCTTC. The chain joins TRBV30 to TRBJ2-1; the match to TRBD1 covers 11 bases. The ends lost 3 bases at V and 5 bases at J; junction bases unmatched: 6. Germline-derived CDR1 and CDR2 are GTSNPN and SVGIG (reference sequence). The CDR3 has 15 residues.

This chain's CDR3 is CASSLTGTGEETQYF. CDR3 DNA sequence: TGCGCCAGCAGCTTAACCGGGACAGGGGAAGAGACCCAGTACTTC. V usage is TRBV5-1 and J usage is TRBJ2-5; 10 bases match TRBD1. Germline CDR1 SGHRS, CDR2 YFSETQ. Losses at the gene ends were 2 bases for V and 3 bases for J; bases not matched to a gene: 4. The CDR3 has 15 amino acids.

This chain connects TRBV10-3 to TRBJ2-3; 14 nucleotides agree with TRBD2. Germline CDR1 and CDR2: ENHRY and SYGVKD. The CDR3 length is 14 residues. Trimming removed 10 bases from V and 3 bases from J; junction bases left unmatched: 3. CDR3 nucleotides: TGTGCCACCGGACTAGCGGGGGGTACAGATACGCAGTATTTT. As protein: CATGLAGGTDTQYF.

For the CDR3, the DNA is TGTGCCAGCAGCCGCGGGGGGCAAGAGACCCAGTACTTC. Protein sequence: CASSRGGQETQYF. The gene calls are TRBV7-2 and TRBJ2-5; TRBD2 agrees at 8 bases. Trimming cost V 5 bases and J 2 bases; bases outside gene matches: 1. Germline V gene data show CDR1 as SGHTA and CDR2 as FQGNSA. There are 13 residues in the CDR3. Filled out from reference TRBV7-2 and TRBJ2-5, the complete variable domain reads GAGVSQSPSNKVTEKGKDVELRCDPISGHTALYWYRQSLGQGLEFLIYFQGNSAPDKSGLPSDRFSAERTGGSVSTLTIQRTQQEDSAVYLCASSRGGQETQYFGPGTRLLVL.

The V call is TRBV4-3, the J call TRBJ2-2; TRBD2 agrees at 7 bases. The CDR3 is 14 residues long. Germline V gives CDR1 LGHNA, CDR2 YSLEER. The J segment lost 6 bases and the V segment lost 3 bases, leaving 4 bases of the junction unmatched. The CDR3 loop reads CASSHSGAAGELFF. The CDR3 region has the DNA TGCGCCAGCAGCCACAGCGGGGCCGCCGGGGAGCTGTTTTTT.

This clone was detected only once. The CDR3 region is CASSFGLETDTQYF. CDR3 sequence (DNA): TGTGCCAGCAGCTTCGGACTAGAGACAGATACGCAGTATTTT. The chain carries TRBV11-3 and TRBJ2-3; 7 bases agree with TRBD2. In germline, CDR1 is SGHNT, CDR2 YENEEA. V shed 3 bases and J 3 bases; nucleotides not matched to a gene: 3. The CDR3 is 14 residues long.

This chain uses TRBV10-3 with TRBJ2-1, with 7 bases matching TRBD2. V gave up 10 bases and J gave up 7 bases; unmatched junction bases: 1. Per germline, CDR1 ENHRY and CDR2 SYGVKD. The CDR3 has 10 residues. CDR3 loop: CATGGNEQFF. CDR3 bases: TGTGCCACCGGGGGGAATGAGCAGTTCTTC.

This clone was counted only a few times. The chain has TRBV7-2 and TRBJ2-3, with D possibly TRBD2 on 6 matching bases. CDR1 and CDR2 from the germline V gene are SGHTA and FQGNSA. Trimming took off 4 bases at V and 2 bases at J, with 16 bases between the two ends. The CDR3 is 16 residues long. CDR3 region: CASSSQIGGATDTQYF. In DNA, the CDR3 is TGTGCCAGCAGCTCCCAAATAGGCGGGGCCACAGATACGCAGTATTTT. Combining the CDR3 with reference TRBV7-2 and TRBJ2-3 gives the whole variable domain GAGVSQSPSNKVTEKGKDVELRCDPISGHTALYWYRQSLGQGLEFLIYFQGNSAPDKSGLPSDRFSAERTGGSVSTLTIQRTQQEDSAVYLCASSSQIGGATDTQYFGPGTRLTVL.

The V and J genes are TRBV14 and TRBJ2-5; unclear D gene. This CDR3 is built from 13 residues. Germline V gives CDR1 SGHDN, CDR2 FVKESK. Between the trimmed V and J ends, which lost 5 bases and 2 bases, there was a span of 9 bases. The CDR3 loop is CASSSYLQETQYF. The CDR3 DNA sequence: TGTGCCAGCAGCTCCTACTTACAAGAGACCCAGTACTTC. Using reference TRBV14 and TRBJ2-5 for the parts outside the CDR3, the full variable domain is EAGVTQFPSHSVIEKGQTVTLRCDPISGHDNLYWYRRVMGKEIKFLLHFVKESKQDESGMPNNRFLAERTGGTYSTLKVQPAELEDSGVYFCASSSYLQETQYFGPGTRLLVL.